The entry below describes one T cell receptor beta chain. Germline V gene sequence: CDR1 MDHEN, CDR2 SYDVKM. V was pared by 2 bases and J by 7 bases, with 14 bases between. The CDR3 spans 14 residues. This sample is part of a study of blood T cell repertoires in COVID-19. Clones were read by immunoSEQ multiplex PCR, and TCRdb kept only the in-frame ones, dropping some. The sample consists of roughly 400,000 clones, about 83% of them appearing once. The sequencing input was PBMCs or T cells enriched from blood (not recorded which). The receptor was derived from a woman aged 45-59 years who had recovered from COVID-19. The V and J genes are TRBV28 and TRBJ1-2, with a weak D call TRBD1 (6 bases). This CDR3 reads CASSLGGRQFGYTF. The CDR3 bases are TGTGCCAGCAGTTTAGGGGGCAGGCAGTTTGGCTACACCTTC.